This T cell receptor beta chain was documented in a study of shared clonotypes between healthy human individuals. Recent acute infections and vaccinations were absent in the healthy HIV-negative adult donors. Assay execution proceeded at the deep level. Each PCR replicate run on unsorted PBMC took in 250 to 350 ng DNA, about 30,000 T cell genomes. Only in-frame clones appear in the TCRdb table, and some are missing; sequencing was by immunoSEQ multiplex PCR. In the table there are about 490,000 clones, less than 80% of which are singletons. The CDR3 spans 14 residues. V shed 4 bases and J shed 8 bases, with 15 bases lying between them. CDR1 and CDR2 from the germline V gene are SGHRS and YFSETQ.

This chain joins TRBV5-1 and TRBJ1-4; D is unclear. The clonotype comes from a woman aged 40 to 50 in good health. Some clones in this sample may be carry-over from other donors' samples. Specimen: PBMCs. CDR3 amino acids: CASSVGSLGEKLFF. In DNA form, the CDR3 reads TGCGCCAGCAGCGTGGGGAGTTTGGGGGAAAAACTGTTTTTT.